This T cell receptor beta chain originates from a study of vaccination effects on CD4 cells after COVID-19. The study's findings and limits: Clones from infection and from vaccination both contracted markedly late after vaccination.

Before sequencing, viral peptide pools were used by the ViraFEST assay to expand antigen-specific CD4+ T cells. Upon completion of about eleven days in culture, CD4+ T cells were isolated. PCR confirmed that the person was infected with SARS-CoV-2 between March and December 2020. Germline values: CDR1 LGHNA, CDR2 YNFKEQ. With 5 bases removed from V and 6 bases from J, the gap between germline ends came to 16 bases. The CDR3 consists of 15 residues. Details on this clone: Its antigen remains unknown.

Using immunoSEQ multiplex PCR, the repertoire was profiled, and TCRdb retains in-frame clones only, with some absent. In the table there are some 38,000 clones, about 78% of which are singletons. The sequencing used CD4+ T cells from PBMCs cultured with HCoV-NL63 spike peptides, collected before COVID-19 vaccination. The clonotype comes from a human donor who had a prior SARS-CoV-2 infection. The chain recombines TRBV4-2 with TRBJ1-4; possibly TRBD1 for D (6 bases). The CDR3 protein is CASSSPGTPDEKLFF. The CDR3 DNA sequence: TGTGCCAGCAGCTCACCCGGGACACCAGATGAAAAACTGTTTTTT.